This T cell receptor beta chain appears in the sequencing data of a study of tumor-infiltrating lymphocytes in localized non-small cell lung cancer. Points from the study as a whole: Each assay used a separate piece of the same tissue. Tumors had more T cell infiltration than uninvolved lung, per TCRbeta sequencing and CD3 counts.

CDR3 length: 14 amino acids. Trimming removed 3 bases from V and 6 bases from J; junction bases left unmatched: 4. Germline CDR1 SGHAT, CDR2 FQNNGV. Produced via immunoSEQ multiplex PCR; TCRdb's table is partial and in-frame only. The data show about 3,000 clones, about 55% seen once. Note on this clone: What it binds is unknown.

J is TRBJ2-7 and V is TRBV11-2; 11 bases agree with TRBD2. Input material: uninvolved lung tissue not adjacent to the tumor. The sequence derives from a human donor with non-small cell lung cancer. In nucleotides, the CDR3 is TGTGCCAGCAGCTTTAGCGGGGGGGCCCGCGAGCAGTACTTC. Amino acids: CASSFSGGAREQYF.